Each of the 17 T cell receptor beta chains below was sequenced from the same sample in a study of graft-versus-host responses after intestinal transplantation. Here immunoSEQ multiplex PCR was the method, and the copy in TCRdb shows in-frame clones only, minus some. The sample shows fewer than 70,000 clones, 92% of them seen only once. The starting material was bone marrow, obtained 700 to 850 days after intestinal transplantation. Every receptor here comes from a human patient who received an intestinal transplant, so some T cells may come from the graft donor.

The genes are TRBV5-1 and TRBJ1-1; perhaps TRBD1 as D (5 bases). V was trimmed by 0 bases and J by 6 bases, leaving 12 bases between them. The CDR3 has 14 residues. The germline V gene has CDR1 SGHRS and CDR2 YFSETQ. CDR3 sequence: CASSLGDSLAEAFF. The CDR3 coding sequence is TGCGCCAGCAGCTTGGGCGACAGCCTCGCTGAAGCTTTCTTT.

The chain combines TRBV4-1 with TRBJ2-3, with D perhaps matching TRBD2 (5 bases). The CDR3 totals 17 residues. V was shortened by 0 bases and J by 3 bases, with 16 bases between the two germline ends. The V gene's germline CDR1 is MGHRA and CDR2 YSYEKL. The CDR3 loop is CASSQDSEGATTDTQYF. CDR3 in DNA: TGCGCCAGCAGCCAAGATTCCGAGGGCGCCACGACAGATACGCAGTATTTT.

The chain has TRBV5-1 and TRBJ2-5; D not resolved. The CDR3 length is 11 residues. Trimming removed 2 bases from V and 3 bases from J, with 2 bases in between. Germline V lookup: CDR1 SGHRS, CDR2 YFSETQ. CDR3 DNA: TGCGCCAGCAGCTTCGAAGAGACCCAGTACTTC. Translating it yields CASSFEETQYF.

The CDR3 spells CASSDTRSSYNEQFF. CDR3 bases: TGTGCCAGCAGCGACACTAGAAGCTCCTACAATGAGCAGTTCTTC. The chain recombines TRBV7-9 with TRBJ2-1, with D perhaps matching TRBD2 (5 bases). V was clipped by 5 bases and J by 0 bases, with 11 bases between them. CDR3 length: 15 residues. CDR1 SEHNR and CDR2 FQNEAQ come from the germline V gene (reference sequence).

V gene TRBV14 combines with J gene TRBJ1-2; TRBD1 is a possible D gene (6 bases). Trimming shortened V by 1 base and J by 1 base, and 22 bases separated the two germline ends. Germline V lookup: CDR1 SGHDN, CDR2 FVKESK. The CDR3 has 19 residues. CDR3 residues: CASSQAREQGTLYNYGYTF. The DNA of the CDR3 is TGTGCCAGCAGCCAAGCTAGGGAGCAGGGGACGCTCTATAACTATGGCTACACCTTC.

CDR3 protein: CASSGGQGNSYEQYF. The DNA for the CDR3 is TGTGCCAGCAGCGGGGGACAGGGCAATTCCTACGAGCAGTACTTC. The chain combines TRBV7-9 with TRBJ2-7, with TRBD1 matching over 9 bases. Germline CDR1 is SEHNR and CDR2 is FQNEAQ (reference sequence). This CDR3 has 15 amino acids. V was pared by 5 bases and J by 1 base, with 6 bases of the junction left unmatched.

The chain carries TRBV27 and TRBJ2-7, with D possibly called TRBD1 or TRBD2 (5 bases each). V gave up 5 bases and J gave up 5 bases, with 10 bases separating them. The V gene's germline CDR1 is MNHEY and CDR2 SMNVEV (reference sequence). The CDR3 covers 12 residues. The CDR3 reads CASSNGDHEQYF. CDR3 bases: TGTGCCAGCAGTAATGGGGACCACGAGCAGTACTTC.

V usage is TRBV7-9 and J usage is TRBJ1-4; D unclear. This CDR3 has 15 residues. In germline, CDR1 is SEHNR, CDR2 FQNEAQ (reference sequence). V lost 10 bases and J lost 0, with 15 bases in between. The CDR3 DNA reads as TGTGCCACCTCCTCGGCGACGGCAACTAATGAAAAACTGTTTTTT. Translated, it gives CATSSATATNEKLFF.

The chain carries TRBV4-1 and TRBJ2-6; no definite D call. Looked up from germline, CDR1 is MGHRA and CDR2 is YSYEKL. CDR3 length: 15 amino acids. Between the trimmed V and J ends, which lost 1 base and 0 bases, there was a span of 4 bases. CDR3 DNA: TGCGCCAGCAGCCAAGGGATCTCTGGGGCCAACGTCCTGACTTTC. Residues: CASSQGISGANVLTF.

This clone was observed once. This chain joins TRBV28 and TRBJ2-7, with 7 bases that match TRBD2. The junction had 6 bases not matched to a gene; V was cut back by 2 bases and J by 2 bases. In germline, CDR1 is MDHEN, CDR2 SYDVKM. The CDR3 is 15 residues long. As DNA, the CDR3 is TGTGCCAGCAGTTTACCGGGGGAGGGCCCCTACGAGCAGTACTTC. This translates into CASSLPGEGPYEQYF.

V gene TRBV14 combines with J gene TRBJ2-7, with TRBD2 as a possible D gene (6 bases). The CDR3 extends over 14 amino acids. The germline CDR1 and CDR2 sequences are SGHDN and FVKESK. Trimming took 3 bases from V and 0 from J, leaving 9 bases between them. CDR3 DNA: TGTGCCAGCAGCCAGGGACTGCCCTCCTACGAGCAGTACTTC. Translating it yields CASSQGLPSYEQYF.

The chain has TRBV7-9 and TRBJ2-2; TRBD2 agrees at 9 bases. This CDR3 contains 17 residues. Germline V CDR1 and CDR2: SEHNR, FQNEAQ (reference sequence). The J segment lost 4 bases and the V segment lost 1 base, leaving 7 bases of the junction unmatched. The DNA for the CDR3 is TGTGCCAGCAGCTTAGAAGTCCAAGCGGGGGGCACCGGGGAGCTGTTTTTT. Translated: CASSLEVQAGGTGELFF. Together with reference TRBV7-9 and TRBJ2-2, the CDR3 gives the full variable domain: DTGVSQNPRHKITKRGQNVTFRCDPISEHNRLYWYRQTLGQGPEFLTYFQNEAQLEKSRLLSDRFSAERPKGSFSTLEIQRTEQGDSAMYLCASSLEVQAGGTGELFFGEGSRLTVL.

The V and J genes are TRBV6-4 and TRBJ1-2; D ambiguous. The V and J ends lost 10 bases and 6 bases respectively, with 12 bases between them. The CDR3 has 11 residues. From germline, CDR1 is MRHNA and CDR2 SNTAGT. CDR3 protein: CATRVGNGYTF. The DNA for the CDR3 is TGTGCCACCCGCGTGGGGAATGGCTACACCTTC.

The rearrangement links TRBV6-5 to TRBJ2-1; D may be TRBD2 (5 bases). The germline V and J ends were trimmed by 0 bases and 0 bases, with 9 bases remaining between them. This CDR3 spans 16 amino acids. The V gene's germline CDR1 is MNHEY and CDR2 SVGAGI. CDR3 protein: CASSYSGGLSYNEQFF. Written as DNA, the CDR3 is TGTGCCAGCAGTTACTCGGGCGGACTCTCCTACAATGAGCAGTTCTTC.

The chain employs TRBV9 and TRBJ1-2, with D uncertain. CDR3 length: 15 amino acids. Looked up from germline, CDR1 is SGDLS and CDR2 is YYNGEE. V lost 3 bases and J 0 bases, leaving 12 bases between the germline ends. Here the CDR3 reads CASSAEGVTNYGYTF. CDR3 coding DNA: TGTGCCAGCAGCGCCGAGGGTGTAACTAACTATGGCTACACCTTC.

The rearrangement uses TRBV6-1 and TRBJ1-5, with D unclear. Germline CDR1 is MNHNS and CDR2 is SASEGT. V lost 7 bases and J 6 bases, leaving 13 bases between the germline ends. CDR3 length: 13 residues. In nucleotides, the CDR3 is TGTGCCAGCACCCCCGAGCTCGGTCAGCCCCAGCATTTT. Its translation is CASTPELGQPQHF.

The V call is TRBV7-9, the J call TRBJ1-4; no clear D gene. The CDR3 totals 12 residues. Germline CDR1 reads SEHNR; CDR2 reads FQNEAQ (reference sequence). V was pared by 8 bases and J by 7 bases, with 11 bases between. The CDR3 protein is CASGVFFEKLFF. The CDR3 nucleotides are TGTGCCAGCGGGGTCTTTTTTGAAAAACTGTTTTTT.